This is a list of T cell receptor beta chains from one sample in a study of blood T cell repertoires in COVID-19. Profiled with immunoSEQ multiplex PCR; TCRdb holds only in-frame clones, not every one. The sample has 130,000 or so clones; around 86% are singletons. The sample comprised peripheral blood. These receptor sequences come from a human donor in a cohort sampled during active COVID-19. The CDR3 runs from the conserved cysteine through the conserved F or W. A D gene is named only where the DNA matches it firmly. Clone size, where shown, is once, few, many, or a class for clones that have expanded.

v_gene	j_gene	len	abundance	d_gene	CDR3nt	CDR3aa
TRBV11-1	TRBJ1-2	13	.	.	TGTGCCAGCAGTCGGGGGGGGCTGGATGGCTACACCTTC	CASSRGGLDGYTF
TRBV6-2/TRBV6-3	TRBJ1-1	13	.	.	TGTGCCAGCAGTTACGAGAGCGACACTGAAGCTTTCTTT	CASSYESDTEAFF
TRBV11-1	TRBJ2-7	14	.	.	TGTGCCAGCAGTACAGAGTGGGCCTCCTACGAGCAGTACTTC	CASSTEWASYEQYF
TRBV24-1	TRBJ2-3	16	.	.	TGTGCCACCAGTGATCCCGACGCTAGAGTCACAGATACGCAGTATTTT	CATSDPDARVTDTQYF
TRBV18	TRBJ2-7	13	.	.	TGTGCCAGCTCACCACCGAGCTCCTACGAGCAGTACTTC	CASSPPSSYEQYF
TRBV7-6	TRBJ2-5	15	.	.	TGTGCCAGCAGCCCCTCGCGGGTAACCCTGGAGACCCAGTACTTC	CASSPSRVTLETQYF
TRBV18	TRBJ2-1	17	.	TRBD2	TGTGCCAGCTTAGGACTAGCGGGAGCCCCCTCCTACAATGAGCAGTTCTTC	CASLGLAGAPSYNEQFF
TRBV7-3	TRBJ2-1	14	.	.	TGTGCCAGCAGCCCCTCAGGGGATGACAATGAGCAGTTCTTC	CASSPSGDDNEQFF
TRBV9	TRBJ1-3	17	.	.	TGTGCCAGCAGCGTAAGTGACTCCCAGTACTCTGGAAACACCATATATTTT	CASSVSDSQYSGNTIYF
TRBV7-9	TRBJ2-3	11	.	.	TGTGCCAGCGGGACTCCAGATACGCAGTATTTT	CASGTPDTQYF
TRBV12-5	TRBJ2-1	16	.	TRBD2	TGTGCTAGTGGTTTGGGACTAGCGGGAGGGCTTAATGAGCAGTTCTTC	CASGLGLAGGLNEQFF
TRBV3-1/TRBV3-2	TRBJ2-7	14	.	.	TGTGCCAGCAGCCAAGTACGCTATAACTCCGAGCAGTACTTC	CASSQVRYNSEQYF
TRBV19	TRBJ2-5	15	.	.	TGTGCCAGTAAGGTGGGGCCTTCAGAGGTAGAGACCCAGTACTTC	CASKVGPSEVETQYF
TRBV3-1/TRBV3-2	TRBJ1-5	13	few	.	TGTGCCAGCAGCTTTTCGCAGGGTCAGCCCCAGCATTTT	CASSFSQGQPQHF
TRBV5-6	TRBJ2-1	16	.	.	TGTGCCAGCAGCTTGACCCAAACCGAGGTCTACAATGAGCAGTTCTTC	CASSLTQTEVYNEQFF
TRBV13	TRBJ1-6	16	.	TRBD1	TGTGCCAGCAGCTGGACAGGGTCGACCTATAATTCACCCCTCCACTTT	CASSWTGSTYNSPLHF
TRBV5-6	TRBJ2-2	16	.	.	TGTGCCAGCAGCTTAGGGGGAGCGGAGGTGGCCGGGGAGCTGTTTTTT	CASSLGGAEVAGELFF
TRBV3-1/TRBV3-2	TRBJ2-2	13	.	.	TGTGCCAGCAGCTATATAGGGAGAGGGGAGCTGTTTTTT	CASSYIGRGELFF
TRBV9	TRBJ1-1	15	.	.	TGTGCCAGCAGCCCCCCCGGCGGGGCGGGCACTGAAGCTTTCTTT	CASSPPGGAGTEAFF
TRBV7-8	TRBJ1-2	13	.	.	TGTGCCAGCAGCTTTAACCGGGAAGATGGCTACACCTTC	CASSFNREDGYTF
TRBV6-5	TRBJ2-1	15	.	TRBD2	TGTGCCAGCAAACTAGCGGGAGGACAATACAATGAGCAGTTCTTC	CASKLAGGQYNEQFF
TRBV5-1	TRBJ2-3	17	.	TRBD2	TGCGCCAGCAGCTTGGATTGGACTAGCGGCAACTCAGATACGCAGTATTTT	CASSLDWTSGNSDTQYF
TRBV7-2	TRBJ2-5	14	.	.	TGTGCCAGCAGCCGGCCCGGGTACCAAGAGACCCAGTACTTC	CASSRPGYQETQYF
TRBV6-5	TRBJ1-4	11	.	.	TGTGACCCGTCCGGGGATGAAAAACTGTTTTTT	CDPSGDEKLFF
TRBV7-9	TRBJ1-4	19	.	TRBD1	TGTGCCAGCAGCTTAATCTTTGTTCAGGGGGAGGCAACTAATGAAAAACTGTTTTTT	CASSLIFVQGEATNEKLFF
TRBV18	TRBJ2-7	13	.	.	TGTGCCAGCTCACCGCACAAGGGGGTTGAGCAGTACTTC	CASSPHKGVEQYF
TRBV5-6	TRBJ2-5	14	.	.	TGTGCCAGCAGCCCGGCTGGCAGGGAAGAGACCCAGTACTTC	CASSPAGREETQYF
TRBV9	TRBJ1-1	18	.	.	TGTGCCAGCAGCGCACCCCGGGACAAAACTGGCATGAACACTGAAGCTTTCTTT	CASSAPRDKTGMNTEAFF